This entry lists 23 T cell receptor beta chains sequenced from one sample in a study of T-cell memory formation after mild COVID-19. MiXCR was run by TCRdb on the 5' RACE reads, yielding one entry per CDR3 protein. The table includes 150,000 to 200,000 distinct CDR3 sequences, about 28% detected once. The sequenced sample was PBMCs or a T cell subset sorted from them (not recorded which). These receptors all come from an adult woman who had mild COVID-19 (a few samples of this study predate the infection). Cell type and time point are not known.

V gene TRBV12-3 or TRBV12-4 combines with J gene TRBJ1-3; 7 bases are shared with TRBD1. The CDR3 is 15 residues long. J lost 0 bases, V lost 4 bases, and 3 bases had no gene match. CDR3 loop: CASSSGGSSGNTIYF. Written as DNA, the CDR3 is TGTGCCAGCAGTTCAGGGGGGAGCTCTGGAAACACCATATATTTT.

In this sample, this clonotype turned up a few times. The chain recombines TRBV7-9 with TRBJ2-7; 7 bases are a match to TRBD1. Germline V CDR1 and CDR2: SEHNR, FQNEAQ (reference sequence). V shed 4 bases and J 6 bases; nucleotides not matched to a gene: 3. The length of the CDR3 is 12 residues. The CDR3 DNA is TGTGCCAGCAGCTGGCGACAGGGCGAGCAGTACTTC. Translation gives CASSWRQGEQYF.

This clonotype was observed a few times. The chain is built from TRBV4-2 and TRBJ2-1, with 14 bases fitting TRBD2. This CDR3 spans 15 amino acids. Per the germline V gene, CDR1 is LGHNA and CDR2 is YNFKEQ. The V gene end was trimmed by 0 bases and the J gene end by 14 bases; junction bases not matched to a gene: 6. CDR3 residues: CASSQDPGLAGVEFF. The CDR3 coding sequence is TGTGCCAGCAGCCAAGACCCGGGACTAGCGGGAGTCGAGTTCTTC.

The rearrangement joins TRBV18 to TRBJ2-7; D is unresolved. The CDR3 is made up of 15 amino acids. CDR1 and CDR2 (germline): KGHSH, LQKENI. Trimming shortened V by 6 bases and J by 3 bases, and 18 bases separated the two germline ends. The CDR3 reads CASSSYQDSRYEQYF. CDR3 nucleotides: TGTGCCAGCTCGTCCTACCAGGATTCCCGCTACGAGCAGTACTTC.

This clonotype has only a few counts. This chain connects TRBV24-1 to TRBJ2-2, with D tentatively TRBD1 or TRBD2 (5 bases each). V was shortened by 9 bases and J by 7 bases, with 11 bases between the two germline ends. Germline lookup yields CDR1 KGHDR and CDR2 SFDVKD. The CDR3 extends over 12 amino acids. The CDR3 bases are TGTGCCACCGGGGACGCAATCGGGGAGCTGTTTTTT. It encodes CATGDAIGELFF.

The chain combines TRBV19 with TRBJ2-5; 9 bases map to TRBD2. The germline V gene has CDR1 LNHDA and CDR2 SQIVND (reference sequence). The CDR3 contains 15 residues. V lost 1 base, J lost 7 bases, and 7 bases stayed unmatched. The CDR3 here is CASSIVGLAGGTQYF. The CDR3 region has the DNA TGTGCCAGTAGTATAGTGGGACTAGCAGGCGGGACCCAGTACTTC.

This clonotype showed up just a few times. J is TRBJ2-7 and V is TRBV7-2; 13 bases align to TRBD2. Looked up from germline, CDR1 is SGHTA and CDR2 is FQGNSA. The CDR3 has 15 amino acids. The V segment lost 4 bases and the J segment 5 bases; nucleotides outside the gene matches: 5. The CDR3 DNA reads TGTGCCAGCAGCTCGGGACTAGCGGGATTCAACGAGCAGTACTTC. Its translation: CASSSGLAGFNEQYF. Variable domain in full (rest from reference TRBV7-2 and TRBJ2-7): GAGVSQSPSNKVTEKGKDVELRCDPISGHTALYWYRQSLGQGLEFLIYFQGNSAPDKSGLPSDRFSAERTGGSVSTLTIQRTQQEDSAVYLCASSSGLAGFNEQYFGPGTRLTVT.

This clonotype was seen a few times. The chain is built from TRBV24-1 and TRBJ2-5, with 8 bases identical to TRBD1. CDR3 length equals 17 residues. V gave up 0 bases and J gave up 2 bases; unmatched junction bases: 7. Per germline, CDR1 KGHDR and CDR2 SFDVKD. The CDR3 protein is CATSDLNPTGGQETQYF. DNA for the CDR3: TGTGCCACCAGTGATTTGAACCCAACAGGGGGTCAAGAGACCCAGTACTTC.

The sample holds a few counts of this clonotype. The rearrangement joins TRBV2 to TRBJ2-7; D might be TRBD2 (5 bases). The CDR3 totals 11 residues. Trimming shortened V by 4 bases and J by 6 bases, and 7 bases separated the two germline ends. CDR1 is SNHLY, CDR2 FYNNEI, per germline. CDR3 protein: CASSVEGEQYF. CDR3 nucleotide sequence: TGTGCCAGCAGTGTTGAGGGCGAGCAGTACTTC.

This clonotype has more than one count but fewer than ten. This chain uses TRBV6-2 or TRBV6-3 with TRBJ2-5; weak D call: TRBD2 (5 bases). Per the germline V gene, CDR1 is MNHEY and CDR2 is SVGEGT. Trimming stripped 0 bases from V and 2 bases from J, with 7 bases between. The CDR3 runs 14 residues. The CDR3 loop reads CASSYSPGQETQYF. The CDR3 region has the DNA TGTGCCAGCAGTTACTCGCCGGGGCAAGAGACCCAGTACTTC.

The CDR3 region has the DNA TGTGCCAGCAGCCAAGATGGACACAATGAGCAGTTCTTC. It translates to CASSQDGHNEQFF. The chain is built from TRBV3-1 and TRBJ2-1; D is ambiguous. The CDR3 has 13 residues. V shed 0 bases and J shed 5 bases, with 5 bases lying between them. The germline V gene encodes CDR1 LGHDT and CDR2 YNNKEL (reference sequence).

The chain employs TRBV7-3 and TRBJ2-3, with D uncertain. In germline, CDR1 is SGHTA, CDR2 FQGTGA. V lost 4 bases to trimming and J lost 6 bases, with 8 bases between them. This CDR3 is 12 amino acids long. CDR3 bases: TGTGCCAGCAGCTCCTCCCCGGATACGCAGTATTTT. It translates to CASSSSPDTQYF.

The genes are TRBV10-3 and TRBJ2-1; 10 bases align to TRBD1. J lost 3 bases, V lost 4 bases, and 3 bases had no gene match. CDR3 length: 15 amino acids. The germline V gene encodes CDR1 ENHRY and CDR2 SYGVKD. The CDR3 here is CAISGRDRGYNEQFF. As DNA, the CDR3 is TGTGCCATCAGTGGCCGGGACAGGGGCTACAATGAGCAGTTCTTC.

The V and J genes are TRBV15 and TRBJ2-7, with TRBD1 matching 8 bases. After removal of 3 bases from V and 0 bases from J, the junction contained 1 base not matched to a gene. The CDR3 has 14 residues. Germline V lookup: CDR1 LNHNV, CDR2 YYDKDF (reference sequence). This chain's CDR3 is CATSSTGGSYEQYF. The CDR3 DNA sequence: TGTGCCACCAGCAGTACAGGGGGCTCCTACGAGCAGTACTTC.

V gene TRBV7-9 combines with J gene TRBJ2-6; 9 bases are shared with TRBD1. With 7 bases clipped from V and 0 bases from J, the junction kept 10 bases outside the gene matches. CDR3 length: 18 amino acids. Per germline, CDR1 SEHNR and CDR2 FQNEAQ (reference sequence). CDR3 bases: TGTGCCAGCAAGACTCCGGGACAGGGAATCTCTGGGGCCAACGTCCTGACTTTC. It yields the protein CASKTPGQGISGANVLTF.

The rearrangement links TRBV12-3 or TRBV12-4 to TRBJ2-5, with D possibly matching TRBD2 (6 bases). Trimming pared 3 bases from V and 4 bases from J, leaving 15 bases between. The CDR3 runs 15 residues. CDR3 nucleotides: TGTGCCAGCAGTTTCGCCCCGGGGGTCCTAGAGACCCAGTACTTC. Its translation: CASSFAPGVLETQYF.

V gene TRBV3-1 combines with J gene TRBJ1-1, with D tentatively TRBD1 (5 bases). Trimming shortened V by 1 base and J by 7 bases, and 19 bases separated the two germline ends. CDR3 size: 16 residues. Germline-derived CDR1 and CDR2 are LGHDT and YNNKEL (reference sequence). For the CDR3, the DNA is TGTGCCAGCAGCCAAGGACCCCTTCTACCCCAGGGTGAAGCTTTCTTT. Translating it yields CASSQGPLLPQGEAFF.

This clonotype has only a few counts. V and J are TRBV7-9 and TRBJ2-7; D remains unclear. The germline V gene encodes CDR1 SEHNR and CDR2 FQNEAQ (reference sequence). V was cut by 5 bases and J by 0 bases, with 11 bases left in between. The CDR3 is 14 residues long. CDR3 loop: CASSGSDGSYEQYF. The CDR3 DNA reads TGTGCCAGCAGCGGCAGCGACGGCTCCTACGAGCAGTACTTC.

This clonotype was found a few times. The chain is built from TRBV18 and TRBJ1-1, with D uncertain. Per germline, CDR1 KGHSH and CDR2 LQKENI. The CDR3 consists of 14 residues. Between the trimmed V and J ends, which lost 2 bases and 4 bases, there was a span of 11 bases. CDR3: CASSPYTGSTEAFF. CDR3 coding DNA: TGTGCCAGCTCACCATATACTGGCTCCACTGAAGCTTTCTTT.

There are a few counts of this clonotype. The chain recombines TRBV6-2 or TRBV6-3 with TRBJ2-5, with no clear D. V was cut by 9 bases and J by 4 bases, with 12 bases left in between. The CDR3 loop spans 12 amino acids. Germline CDR1 reads MNHEY; CDR2 reads SVGEGT. CDR3: CASGLSGETQYF. CDR3 DNA sequence: TGTGCCAGTGGATTATCAGGAGAGACCCAGTACTTC.

This clonotype was detected only a few times. The chain employs TRBV4-1 and TRBJ2-2; tentatively, D is TRBD1 (5 bases). The germline V gene encodes CDR1 MGHRA and CDR2 YSYEKL. Trimming removed 1 base at V and 1 base at J, with 10 bases between. The CDR3 runs to 16 residues. CDR3 nucleotides: TGCGCCAGCAGCCAAGGTCGACAGCTGAACACCGGGGAGCTGTTTTTT. This gives the protein CASSQGRQLNTGELFF.

V and J are TRBV5-5 and TRBJ2-2; unclear D gene. Trimming left V 2 bases short and J 10 bases short, with 9 bases between. The CDR3 spans 12 residues. Germline V lookup: CDR1 SGHKS, CDR2 YYEKEE (reference sequence). Written as DNA, the CDR3 is TGTGCCAGCAGCTTTGTGGGAATGGAGCTGTTTTTT. This codes for CASSFVGMELFF. Full variable domain (rest looked up from reference TRBV5-5 and TRBJ2-2): DAGVTQSPTHLIKTRGQQVTLRCSPISGHKSVSWYQQVLGQGPQFIFQYYEKEERGRGNFPDRFSARQFPNYSSELNVNALLLGDSALYLCASSFVGMELFFGEGSRLTVL.

This clonotype was picked up many times. The chain has TRBV7-3 and TRBJ2-2; D remains ambiguous. This CDR3 has 12 residues. Trimming shortened V by 5 bases and J by 4 bases, and 5 bases separated the two germline ends. The V gene's germline CDR1 is SGHTA and CDR2 FQGTGA. The CDR3 sequence: CASSPRTGELFF. DNA of the CDR3: TGTGCCAGCAGCCCTCGCACCGGGGAGCTGTTTTTT.